Following are 18 T cell receptor beta chains from one sample sequenced in a study of blood T cell repertoires in COVID-19. Profiling relied on immunoSEQ multiplex PCR, and the TCRdb table lists in-frame clones only, not all of them. The profile shows about 46,000 clones, around 87% of them singletons. The specimen sequenced was PBMCs or T cells enriched from blood (not recorded which). The receptors here all came from a woman between 45 and 60 years old who had recovered from COVID-19.

This clone has just one count. The V gene is TRBV28, the J gene TRBJ2-7, with TRBD1 identical over 9 bases. With V trimmed by 4 bases and J by 1 base, 11 bases remained unmatched. Per the germline V gene, CDR1 is MDHEN and CDR2 is SYDVKM. This CDR3 is built from 17 residues. CDR3 sequence (DNA): TGTGCCAGCAGTTCATACACAGGGGGCATCCGTTCCTACGAGCAGTACTTC. Its protein product is CASSSYTGGIRSYEQYF.

The chain links TRBV27 to TRBJ2-1; a weak D match, TRBD1 (5 bases). Germline-derived CDR1 and CDR2 are MNHEY and SMNVEV (reference sequence). V was trimmed by 6 bases and J by 7 bases, leaving 22 bases between them. The CDR3 totals 16 residues. Here the CDR3 reads CASSPGPSWVENEQFF. The CDR3 nucleotides are TGTGCCAGCAGCCCAGGGCCCTCGTGGGTAGAAAATGAGCAGTTCTTC.

The DNA of the CDR3 is TGCGCCAGCAGTGAAAGTGGGGCGGGAGGTGTATCCTACAATGAGCAGTTCTTC. It is translated as CASSESGAGGVSYNEQFF. The chain recombines TRBV10-1 with TRBJ2-1; 8 nucleotides line up with TRBD2. Trimming cost V 3 bases and J 1 base; bases outside gene matches: 11. This CDR3 has 18 residues. Germline values: CDR1 WNHNN, CDR2 SYGVQD (reference sequence).

The CDR3 region is CASSDGTGRYEQYF. In DNA, the CDR3 is TGTGCCAGCAGCGATGGGACAGGTAGGTACGAGCAGTACTTC. The chain uses TRBV21-1 and TRBJ2-7; the D call in the table, TRBD1, was not verified against the DNA. TRBV21-1 is a pseudogene segment. The CDR3 sequence is 14 residues long.

The rearrangement joins TRBV11-3 to TRBJ2-3, with 9 nucleotides matching TRBD2. CDR1 is SGHNT, CDR2 YENEEA, per germline. The junction had 9 bases not matched to a gene; V was cut back by 5 bases and J by 3 bases. The CDR3 is 16 residues long. The CDR3 DNA reads TGTGCCAGCAGCGGGTCGGCGGGGGGGCGGACAGATACGCAGTATTTT. Translation gives CASSGSAGGRTDTQYF. The full variable domain, its missing parts supplied by reference TRBV11-3 and TRBJ2-3, is EAGVVQSPRYKIIEKKQPVAFWCNPISGHNTLYWYLQNLGQGPELLIRYENEEAVDDSQLPKDRFSAERLKGVDSTLKIQPAELGDSAVYLCASSGSAGGRTDTQYFGPGTRLTVL.

This chain uses TRBV6-5 with TRBJ2-3, with D possibly matching TRBD2 (5 bases). The V gene's germline CDR1 is MNHEY and CDR2 SVGAGI. V was cut by 0 bases and J by 4 bases, with 11 bases left in between. The length of the CDR3 is 15 residues. CDR3 in amino acids: CASSYSAGGADTQYF. The CDR3 coding sequence is TGTGCCAGCAGTTACTCGGCGGGTGGTGCAGATACGCAGTATTTT.

This clone was recorded only once. The chain uses TRBV25-1 and TRBJ2-3; D not resolved. CDR1 and CDR2 (germline): MGHDK, SYGVNS. Between the trimmed V and J ends, which lost 6 bases and 3 bases, there was a span of 4 bases. This CDR3 spans 11 amino acids. CDR3 DNA: TGTGCCAGCAGCCTAACAGATACGCAGTATTTT. The encoded protein is CASSLTDTQYF.

The V call is TRBV19, the J call TRBJ2-3; 10 bases map to TRBD1. CDR1 LNHDA and CDR2 SQIVND come from the germline V gene (reference sequence). J gave up 10 bases and V 10 bases, and 5 bases lay outside the gene matches. This CDR3 has 11 amino acids. CDR3: CATKTGGSQYF. The CDR3 DNA is TGTGCCACTAAGACAGGGGGCTCGCAGTATTTT.

This chain joins TRBV27 and TRBJ2-3; 8 nucleotides match TRBD2. Unmatched junction bases numbered 6, after V lost 6 bases and J lost 4 bases. This CDR3 is built from 14 residues. Germline V gene data show CDR1 as MNHEY and CDR2 as SMNVEV (reference sequence). DNA for the CDR3: TGTGCCAGCAGGTACCAGCGGGAGTCAGATACGCAGTATTTT. Translation: CASRYQRESDTQYF.

J is TRBJ2-2 and V is TRBV25-1; 8 nucleotides match TRBD1. This CDR3 is 17 amino acids long. Trimming took 3 bases from V and 5 from J; bases not matched to a gene: 11. Germline V gene data show CDR1 as MGHDK and CDR2 as SYGVNS. The CDR3 loop is CASSEGRQGRLTGELFF. DNA of the CDR3: TGTGCCAGCAGTGAGGGTCGACAGGGGCGCTTAACCGGGGAGCTGTTTTTT.

This clone was seen more than once but under ten times. The chain has TRBV3-1 (or the pseudogene TRBV3-2) and TRBJ2-1, with TRBD1 matching over 8 bases. CDR3 length: 15 residues. The V gene end was trimmed by 4 bases and the J gene end by 3 bases; junction bases not matched to a gene: 5. In germline, CDR1 is LGHDT, CDR2 YNNKEL (reference sequence). The CDR3 loop reads CASSRPGGFYNEQFF. The CDR3 coding sequence is TGTGCCAGCAGCCGACCAGGGGGCTTCTACAATGAGCAGTTCTTC.

This clone was recorded a few times. J is TRBJ2-1 and V is TRBV19; 8 bases map to TRBD2. The junction had 11 bases not matched to a gene; V was cut back by 6 bases and J by 7 bases. Germline CDR1 is LNHDA and CDR2 is SQIVND (reference sequence). CDR3 size: 15 residues. The CDR3 loop is CASRSPAGGRNEQFF. The CDR3 nucleotides are TGTGCCAGTAGATCCCCCGCGGGGGGAAGAAATGAGCAGTTCTTC.

The rearrangement links TRBV29-1 to TRBJ1-2; TRBD1 agrees at 7 bases. Losses at the gene ends were 5 bases for V and 8 bases for J; bases not matched to a gene: 20. CDR3 length equals 16 residues. The V gene's germline CDR1 is SQVTM and CDR2 ANQGSEA. The CDR3 DNA reads as TGCAGCGTTCCCCCAAGGGACTCCCAGGGGGTCGGAGGCTACACCTTC. It translates to CSVPPRDSQGVGGYTF.

V is TRBV7-2 and J is TRBJ2-1; 8 bases fit TRBD1. There are 16 residues in the CDR3. Germline trimming cut 0 bases from V and 5 bases from J; bases unmatched to any gene: 6. The germline gives CDR1 SGHTA, CDR2 FQGNSA. CDR3 sequence: CASSLAAGGPDNEQFF. The DNA of the CDR3 is TGTGCCAGCAGCTTAGCCGCAGGGGGCCCCGACAATGAGCAGTTCTTC.

Regarding this clone: This CDR3 is also generated by other DNA sequences in the sample. This rearrangement joins TRBV27 to TRBJ1-1; 8 bases match TRBD1. CDR3 size: 14 residues. Germline V gene lookup returns CDR1 MNHEY and CDR2 SMNVEV (reference sequence). V was clipped by 2 bases and J by 4 bases; unmatched bases: 3. The CDR3 nucleotides read TGTGCCAGCAGTTTACAGGGGGCGGGCACTGAAGCTTTCTTT. Its translation: CASSLQGAGTEAFF.

The chain couples TRBV15 to TRBJ2-1; 7 nucleotides agree with TRBD2. Germline lookup yields CDR1 LNHNV and CDR2 YYDKDF (reference sequence). There are 16 residues in the CDR3. The trim removed 1 base at V and 8 bases at J, leaving 11 bases unmatched. DNA of the CDR3: TGTGCCACCAGCAGAGGCGGGGGAGGGAACGGCTATGAGCAGTTCTTC. Translated: CATSRGGGGNGYEQFF.

The chain couples TRBV18 to TRBJ1-2; D unresolved. Deletions cut 3 bases from V and 8 bases from J, with 16 bases between. Germline V gene data show CDR1 as KGHSH and CDR2 as LQKENI. This CDR3 has 14 amino acids. CDR3 amino acids: CASSPVMGGGGYTF. CDR3 bases: TGTGCCAGCTCACCCGTCATGGGAGGTGGAGGCTACACCTTC.

In this sample, this clone turned up a few times. This chain links TRBV3-1 (or the pseudogene TRBV3-2) with TRBJ1-1, with 8 bases identical to TRBD1. CDR3 length: 14 residues. The germline V gene has CDR1 LGHDT and CDR2 YNNKEL (reference sequence). J lost 4 bases, V lost 4 bases, and 5 bases had no gene match. The CDR3, as DNA: TGTGCCAGCAGCCCTAACAGGGGGGGCACTGAAGCTTTCTTT. This codes for CASSPNRGGTEAFF.